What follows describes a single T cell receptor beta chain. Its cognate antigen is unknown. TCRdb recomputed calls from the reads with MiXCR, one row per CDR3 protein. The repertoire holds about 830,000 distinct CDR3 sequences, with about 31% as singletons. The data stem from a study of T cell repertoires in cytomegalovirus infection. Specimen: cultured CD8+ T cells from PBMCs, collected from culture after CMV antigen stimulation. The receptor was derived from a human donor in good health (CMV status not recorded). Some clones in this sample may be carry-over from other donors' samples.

CDR3 DNA sequence: TGTGCCAGTAGTTCTCCCGGGACAGGGGGCTTAGTTGAAAAACTGTTTTTT. Its translation: CASSSPGTGGLVEKLFF. The V gene is TRBV19, the J gene TRBJ1-4; 12 bases align to TRBD1. Germline V CDR1 and CDR2: LNHDA, SQIVND (reference sequence). This CDR3 contains 17 residues. V was pared by 5 bases and J by 7 bases, with 11 bases of the junction left unmatched.